This TCR beta chain was recovered during a study of OX40 agonist ivuxolimab in advanced cancers. Study-wide background: An agonistic human IgG2 monoclonal antibody against OX40 (CD134) was given. Partial responses were achieved by three patients, one with hepatocellular carcinoma and two with cutaneous melanoma. Overall study findings and caveats: Among the least clonally expanded were partial responders at 0.1-3.0 mg/kg.

Profiling relied on immunoSEQ multiplex PCR, and the TCRdb table lists in-frame clones only, not all of them. The sample records under 70,000 clones, about nine tenths being singletons. In regard to this clone: What it recognizes is unknown.

The sample consisted of CD4+ or CD8+ T cells sorted from blood, taken in a trial of the OX40 agonist ivuxolimab. The origin of this receptor is an adult with an advanced solid tumor such as melanoma, head and neck, liver or kidney cancer.

The CDR3 DNA is TGCGCCAGCAGCGCACGGACAGACTACGAGCAGTACTTC. Translating it yields CASSARTDYEQYF. The genes are TRBV4-1 and TRBJ2-7; D possibly corresponds to TRBD1 (6 bases). V was shortened by 5 bases and J by 3 bases, with 11 bases between the two germline ends. This CDR3 region has 13 residues. Germline CDR1 and CDR2: MGHRA and YSYEKL.